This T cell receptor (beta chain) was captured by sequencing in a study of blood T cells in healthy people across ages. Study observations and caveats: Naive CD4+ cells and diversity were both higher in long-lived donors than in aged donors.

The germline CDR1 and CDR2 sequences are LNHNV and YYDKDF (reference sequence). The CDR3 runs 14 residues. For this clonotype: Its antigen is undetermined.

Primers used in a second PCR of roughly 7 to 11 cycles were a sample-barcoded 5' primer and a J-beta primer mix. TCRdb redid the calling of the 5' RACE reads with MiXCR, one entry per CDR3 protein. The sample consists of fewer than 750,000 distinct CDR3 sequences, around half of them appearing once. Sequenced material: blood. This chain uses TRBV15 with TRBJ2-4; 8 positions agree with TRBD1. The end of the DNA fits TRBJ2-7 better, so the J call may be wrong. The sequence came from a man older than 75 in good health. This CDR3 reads CATSIGTGTYEQYF. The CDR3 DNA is TGTGCCACCAGCATTGGGACAGGTACCTACGAGCAGTACTTC.